This T cell receptor (beta chain) was sequenced in a study of read filtering for tumor transcriptome and immune sequencing. For the study at large: Under 10 patients were R-ISS I, roughly 17 were R-ISS II, about seven were R-ISS III. After DNase treatment, RNA was made into whole-transcriptome libraries. TCR-mapped reads were about 3.5 to 10.27 million with IR-seq versus about 75 to 1,400 with RNA-seq. Regarding the study as a whole: About 81.9% of IR-seq clonotypes had one read, totaling approximately 3.3% of reads; RNA-seq: around 77% and 45%.

As to this clonotype: Antigen: not known. A far larger clone differs by one base, so this is likely a read error.

V lost 7 bases and J 9 bases, leaving 26 bases between the germline ends. The CDR3 loop spans 16 amino acids. Germline-derived CDR1 and CDR2 are SGHKS and YYEKEE (reference sequence). This library used roughly 0.4 ug RNA and molecular barcoded adaptors spanning alpha/delta and beta/gamma chains. A single record per CDR3 protein comes from TCRdb applying MiXCR to the reads. This sample has more than 100,000 distinct CDR3 sequences, with 13% found just once. The chain links TRBV5-5 to TRBJ2-1; D is unclear. Sequencing was carried out using a population of CD138-negative cells sorted from bone marrow. The source is a donor at least 40 years old with multiple myeloma. The CDR3 region has the DNA TGTGCCAGCGGGCCCTCGGTCTTACCCCTGAGTGGTGAGCAGTTCTTC. It yields the protein CASGPSVLPLSGEQFF.